Listed here is a single T cell receptor beta chain. Its antigen is not identified. Method: immunoSEQ multiplex PCR; TCRdb's copy keeps in-frame clones and lacks some. The table includes about 110,000 clones, 68% detected once. This sample is part of a study of shared clonotypes between healthy human individuals. Findings of the study overall: Naive subsets generally had larger estimated richness than memory subsets. Clonotypes which were not shared had lower generation probabilities than clonotypes that all four donors shared.

The source is a woman in her twenties or thirties in good health. Sequencing used memory CD8+ T cells sorted from blood. The subset is: CD45RO+ cells pooled with CCR7-negative TemRA cells.

CDR3 sequence reads: CASSPSQRVGVFREQYF. CDR3 in DNA: TGCGCCAGCAGCCCCAGCCAACGGGTGGGGGTTTTTCGCGAGCAGTACTTC. The chain combines TRBV4-1 with TRBJ2-7; D may correspond to TRBD1 or TRBD2 (5 bases each). CDR3 length: 17 amino acids. The V end lost 4 bases, the J end lost 6 bases, and 25 bases lay between the germline ends. Germline V gene data show CDR1 as MGHRA and CDR2 as YSYEKL.